The sequence of this T cell receptor beta chain was determined in a study of cytomegalovirus exposure and HLA in healthy donors. For the study at large: Of the donors genotyped, approximately 410 in all, around 76% fell in the Caucasian-associated ancestry cluster.

This clone was seen a few times. Its antigen is as yet unknown. Study outcomes and limitations: For cytomegalovirus status, the classifier reportedly gave diagnoses with high specificity and sensitivity.

The PCR had 60 Vbeta and 13 Jbeta primers. TCRdb's copy holds only in-frame clones and misses some; the assay was immunoSEQ multiplex PCR. This table holds about 140,000 clones, more than 60% found once. The germline V gene encodes CDR1 MNHEY and CDR2 SVGAGI. V was shortened by 7 bases and J by 0 bases, with 13 bases between the two germline ends. The CDR3 is 14 amino acids. The sequenced material came from PBMCs. V is TRBV6-5 and J is TRBJ2-7; D not certain. The TCR sequence derives from a woman aged 60 to 75 in good health and CMV-seronegative. The CDR3 spells CASTQTPSSYEQYF. The DNA of the CDR3 is TGTGCCAGCACCCAGACACCGTCCTCCTACGAGCAGTACTTC.